This TCR beta chain was observed in a study of T-cell memory formation after mild COVID-19. Regarding the study as a whole: Largely, contracting CD4+ clones fell within CM and EM, and contracting CD8+ clones within EMRA. SARS-CoV-2 specificity was not confirmed for second-wave clones peaking on day 37. Memory from before infection featured some responding clones, which suggests cross-reactive memory joined.

MiXCR, run by TCRdb on the 5' RACE reads, gives a single entry per CDR3 protein. The table shows hundreds of thousands of distinct CDR3 sequences, with roughly 8.2% occurring only once. The CDR3 spans 13 residues. Germline V gene sequence: CDR1 SGHTA, CDR2 FQGTGA. Trimming left V 3 bases short and J 6 bases short, with 11 bases between. In this sample, this clonotype turned up a few times. Its antigen is still unknown. Sequencing was performed on PBMCs or a T cell subset sorted from them (not recorded which). The TCR originated in a man younger than 35 who had mild COVID-19 (a few samples of this study predate the infection). Cell type and time point are not known. V and J are TRBV7-3 and TRBJ1-2, with D tentatively TRBD1 (5 bases). The CDR3 bases are TGTGCCAGCAGCTTTACCTTGGGGGATGGCTACACCTTC. Amino acids: CASSFTLGDGYTF.